These T cell receptor beta chains were read from a single sample in a study of cytomegalovirus exposure and HLA in healthy donors. Sequenced by immunoSEQ multiplex PCR; TCRdb stores in-frame clones only, minus some. This table has 82,000 or so clones, 90% to 95% appearing once. Sequences were obtained from PBMCs. Every receptor here comes from a man younger than 30 in good health and CMV-seronegative. The CDR3 runs from the conserved cysteine through the conserved F or W. D genes are given only for firm matches. Some rows have no size entry. The others give once, few or many, or a class for an expanded clone.

16	TRBD2	-	TRBV12-5	TRBJ2-3	TGTGCTAGTGGTCCCCGCCTAGCGGGAAGCACAGATACGCAGTATTTT	CASGPRLAGSTDTQYF
14	-	-	TRBV27	TRBJ2-7	TGTGCCAGCAGCCCCCCCGGGTTCTCCTACGAGCAGTACTTC	CASSPPGFSYEQYF
15	TRBD2	few	TRBV11-2	TRBJ2-7	TGTGCCAGCAGCTTCCTAGCGGGGGGGCCGCAAGAGCAGTACTTC	CASSFLAGGPQEQYF
14	-	once	TRBV2	TRBJ1-3	TGTGCCAGCAGAGGACAAGGAAAGGGAAACACCATATATTTT	CASRGQGKGNTIYF
14	TRBD1	-	TRBV6-1	TRBJ1-1	TGTGCCAGCAGCAGGACAGGGGAGTACTCTGAAGCTTTCTTT	CASSRTGEYSEAFF
14	TRBD1	-	TRBV28	TRBJ1-2	TGTGCCAGCAGGGCACAGGGGGAACGCTATGGCTACACCTTC	CASRAQGERYGYTF
12	-	once	TRBV27	TRBJ1-1	TGTGCCAGCCGAGAGGGGGGGAGGGGGGCTTTCTTT	CASREGGRGAFF
13	-	-	TRBV18	TRBJ1-1	TGTGCCAGCTCGGAGGGGGAGGGCACTGAAGCTTTCTTT	CASSEGEGTEAFF
17	-	-	TRBV12-5	TRBJ1-5	TGTGCTAGTGGTTTGGACAATCAGACAGCCACCTATCAGCCCCAGCATTTT	CASGLDNQTATYQPQHF
15	-	-	TRBV6-5	TRBJ1-5	TGTGCCAGCAGTTTAACCCCGGGGTACAATCAGCCCCAGCATTTT	CASSLTPGYNQPQHF
13	TRBD1	-	TRBV6-6	TRBJ1-1	TGTGCCAGCAGACCCACAGGGGCCACTGAAGCTTTCTTT	CASRPTGATEAFF
14	TRBD1	-	TRBV6-5	TRBJ2-7	TGTGCCAGCAGTTATAACAGGGGGGTCGCCGAGCAGTACTTC	CASSYNRGVAEQYF
14	-	once	TRBV15	TRBJ1-5	TGTGCCACCAGCGGGCCAGGGGCGAGGCAGCCCCAGCATTTT	CATSGPGARQPQHF
13	-	-	TRBV28	TRBJ1-2	TGTGCCAGCACTGAGACAGCACCCTATGGCTACACCTTC	CASTETAPYGYTF
17	TRBD1	-	TRBV18	TRBJ1-5	TGTGCCAGCTCACTGCGAATGACAGGGGATAGCAATCAGCCCCAGCATTTT	CASSLRMTGDSNQPQHF
15	TRBD1	-	TRBV5-4	TRBJ1-2	TGTGCCAGCAGCCTCCCACAGGGGCTGGGCTATGGCTACACCTTC	CASSLPQGLGYGYTF
16	TRBD2	-	TRBV7-9	TRBJ2-7	TGTGCCAGCAGCTCCACTAGCGGGAGCGAAGCCTACGAGCAGTACTTC	CASSSTSGSEAYEQYF
13	-	-	TRBV6-5	TRBJ1-5	TGTGCCAGCAGTGACAGGTGGGGTCAGCCCCAGCATTTT	CASSDRWGQPQHF
15	TRBD1	-	TRBV14	TRBJ2-7	TGTGCCAGCAGCCGCTCCGGGACAGGGGACTACGAGCAGTACTTC	CASSRSGTGDYEQYF
14	-	-	TRBV9	TRBJ1-1	TGTGCCAGCAGCGTAGGGGGGGGCACCACTGAAGCTTTCTTT	CASSVGGGTTEAFF
14	-	-	TRBV28	TRBJ2-1	TGTGCCAGCACCGAGGGGACATCCTACAATGAGCAGTTCTTC	CASTEGTSYNEQFF
12	-	-	TRBV29-1	TRBJ1-2	TGCAGCGTTGGTACCAGTAACTATGGCTACACCTTC	CSVGTSNYGYTF
15	TRBD2	-	TRBV5-1	TRBJ2-3	TGCGCCAGCAGCCCGGGACTAGCGGTGCGGGATACGCAGTATTTT	CASSPGLAVRDTQYF
14	TRBD1	-	TRBV7-2	TRBJ1-4	TGTGCCAGCAGATTAACAGGGGGCGAAGAAAAACTGTTTTTT	CASRLTGGEEKLFF
14	TRBD2	-	TRBV7-2	TRBJ2-7	TGTGCCAGCACCCCTGGTAGCGGGAGATACGAGCAGTACTTC	CASTPGSGRYEQYF
15	TRBD1	-	TRBV6-5	TRBJ2-7	TGTGCCAGCAGCACATCGACAGGGGGGTTTAGAGAGCAGTACTTC	CASSTSTGGFREQYF
16	-	-	TRBV5-1	TRBJ2-1	TGCGCCAGCTACCCCGGACTGTCGAGCTCCTACAATGAGCAGTTCTTC	CASYPGLSSSYNEQFF
16	TRBD1	-	TRBV27	TRBJ1-2	TGTGCCAGCAGTTCCCGACAGGGCCCAACTAACTATGGCTACACCTTC	CASSSRQGPTNYGYTF
14	TRBD1	-	TRBV6-1	TRBJ1-1	TGTGCCAGCAGTGGGGGACAGGGGGAGGCTGAAGCTTTCTTT	CASSGGQGEAEAFF
15	-	-	TRBV4-1	TRBJ2-7	TGCGCCAGCAGTCCCCGGGCCCAAAGCGGCTACGAGCAGTACTTC	CASSPRAQSGYEQYF
16	TRBD1	-	TRBV4-1	TRBJ2-3	TGCGCCAGCAGCCTAGCCGACAGGGGGTTCGCAGATACGCAGTATTTT	CASSLADRGFADTQYF
17	-	-	TRBV2	TRBJ1-4	TGTGCCAGCAGTGAAGAGACGACGATCCTAGGGAGTGAAAAACTGTTTTTT	CASSEETTILGSEKLFF
13	-	-	TRBV5-1	TRBJ2-1	TGCGCCAGCAGCTTACCTTTAGGAGGTGAGCAGTTCTTC	CASSLPLGGEQFF